Here is one TCR beta chain with its context. The repertoire was sequenced with immunoSEQ multiplex PCR; TCRdb's copy has only in-frame clones and lacks some. This sample yields more than 90,000 clones, of which around 85% are seen a single time; 7.9% belongs to the top ten. This record comes from a study of blood T cell repertoires in COVID-19. Study details: Sample material is recorded as cDNA or gDNA derived from T cells, B-cell-depleted T cells, or PBMCs.

The germline gives CDR1 SEHNR, CDR2 FQNEAQ (reference sequence). The V end lost 3 bases, the J end lost 7 bases, and 12 bases lay between the germline ends. This CDR3 is 13 amino acids long. Specimen: peripheral blood. This chain links TRBV7-9 with TRBJ1-2; unclear D gene. The TCR comes from a man aged 65 to 79 who had recovered from COVID-19. This chain's CDR3 is CASSLEAGFGYTF. CDR3 coding DNA: TGTGCCAGCAGCTTGGAAGCCGGGTTTGGCTACACCTTC.